The rows below give T cell receptor beta chains drawn from one sample of a study of graft-versus-host responses after intestinal transplantation. What these receptors recognize is not known. Only in-frame clones appear in the TCRdb table, and some are missing; sequencing was by immunoSEQ multiplex PCR. Of about 120,000 clones listed, roughly 93% were seen once; the top ten hold approximately 0.11%. This specimen consisted of unstimulated CD4+ T cells sorted from spleen or lymph node cells, obtained before intestinal transplant. All receptors come from a human donor who received an intestinal transplant. The CDR3 runs from the conserved cysteine through the conserved F or W. A D gene is named only where the DNA matches it firmly. For some rows the clone size is stated as once, few or many, or as a class when expanded; others skip it.

>TRBJ1-1|TRBV7-3|.|.
TGTGCCAGCAGCCCGAAAGGGAGTGCGGTTTACACTGAAGCTTTCTTT
CASSPKGSAVYTEAFF
>TRBJ1-5|TRBV18|once|.
TGTGCCAGCTCCCCCGGGCGGGATCAGCCCCAGCATTTT
CASSPGRDQPQHF
>TRBJ2-3|TRBV30|.|TRBD2
TGTGCCTGGAGATGGCTAGCGGGATCCACAGATACGCAGTATTTT
CAWRWLAGSTDTQYF
>TRBJ2-3|TRBV30|.|TRBD1
TGTGCCCTCTCCAGGACAGGTTCTAGCACAGATACGCAGTATTTT
CALSRTGSSTDTQYF
>TRBJ2-1|TRBV27|.|TRBD2
TGTGCCAGCAGTTCACCCCCCTTAGCGGGAGCTTTTGATGAGCAGTTCTTC
CASSSPPLAGAFDEQFF
>TRBJ2-7|TRBV27|.|TRBD2
TGTGCCAGCAGCCGACTAGCGGGAGGATACGAGCAGTACTTC
CASSRLAGGYEQYF
>TRBJ2-1|TRBV7-3|.|.
TGTGCCAGCAGCTTAACGGGAGCGGTTAATGAGCAGTTCTTC
CASSLTGAVNEQFF
>TRBJ2-3|TRBV29-1|.|.
TGCAGCGTTTCAGATACGCAGTATTTT
CSVSDTQYF
>TRBJ2-2|TRBV19|.|TRBD1
TGTGCCAGTAGTATACCCCGGGACAGGGGGCAAAGCGGGGAGCTGTTTTTT
CASSIPRDRGQSGELFF
>TRBJ2-5|TRBV5-4|once|TRBD2
TGTGCCAGCAGCTTGGCCGGGACTAGCGGGAGGGCCGGAGAGACCCAGTACTTC
CASSLAGTSGRAGETQYF
>TRBJ2-1|TRBV12-5|.|.
TGTGCTAGTGGTTTGGCCCAGGGGGAGGTCAATGAGCAGTTCTTC
CASGLAQGEVNEQFF
>TRBJ2-5|TRBV5-6|once|TRBD2
TGTGCCAGCAGCGGGGGTGGGACGGGAGCGGGGTGGCAAGAGACCCAGTACTTC
CASSGGGTGAGWQETQYF
>TRBJ1-2|TRBV14|.|TRBD1
TGTGCCAGCAGCCAAATATCCGGGACAGGGTCGTTTTCGGGCTACACCTTC
CASSQISGTGSFSGYTF
>TRBJ2-1|TRBV28|.|.
TGTGCCAGCAGTTTGGACTTTCAGAATGAGCAGTTCTTC
CASSLDFQNEQFF
>TRBJ2-3|TRBV2|.|.
TGTGCCAGCAGTGAACCTAGCGCTAGCACAGATACGCAGTATTTT
CASSEPSASTDTQYF
>TRBJ2-6|TRBV7-9|.|.
TGTGCCAGCAGCTTCGGGTTCGGGGCCAACGTCCTGACTTTC
CASSFGFGANVLTF
>TRBJ2-1|TRBV19|.|TRBD2
TGTGCCAGTAGTATAGGGGGAACTAGCGGGAGTCGGGGTGAGCAGTTCTTC
CASSIGGTSGSRGEQFF
>TRBJ1-4|TRBV28|.|TRBD1
TGTGCCAGCAGTTATCAGGGGGGCGGAAATGAAAAACTGTTTTTT
CASSYQGGGNEKLFF
>TRBJ1-5|TRBV16|.|.
TGTGCCAGCAGCCTGGGGGGGACTATCAATCAGCCCCAGCATTTT
CASSLGGTINQPQHF
>TRBJ1-2|TRBV5-1|once|TRBD1
TGCGCCAGCAGCCAAGATGGACAGGGGGCGCTAGTTGGCTACACCTTC
CASSQDGQGALVGYTF
>TRBJ1-2|TRBV4-2|few|.
TGTGCCAGCAGCGGTACGACGGGAGCTAACTATGGCTACACCTTC
CASSGTTGANYGYTF
>TRBJ2-1|TRBV5-1|once|TRBD2
TGCGCCAGCAGCCAACGGACTAGCGGGACGGATGAGCAGTTCTTC
CASSQRTSGTDEQFF